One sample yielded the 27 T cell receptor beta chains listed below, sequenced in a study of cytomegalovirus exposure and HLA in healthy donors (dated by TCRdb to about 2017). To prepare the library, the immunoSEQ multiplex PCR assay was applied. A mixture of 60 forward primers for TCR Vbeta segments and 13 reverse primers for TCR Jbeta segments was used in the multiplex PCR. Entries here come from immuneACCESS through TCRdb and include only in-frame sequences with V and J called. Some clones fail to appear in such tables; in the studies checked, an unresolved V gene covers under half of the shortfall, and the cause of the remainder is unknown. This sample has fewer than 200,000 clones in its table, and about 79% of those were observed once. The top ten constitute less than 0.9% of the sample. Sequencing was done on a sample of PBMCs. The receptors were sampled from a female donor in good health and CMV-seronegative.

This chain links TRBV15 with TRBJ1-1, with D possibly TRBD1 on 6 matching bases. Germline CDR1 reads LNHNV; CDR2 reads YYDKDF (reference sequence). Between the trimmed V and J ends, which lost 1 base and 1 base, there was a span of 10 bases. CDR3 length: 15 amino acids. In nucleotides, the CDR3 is TGTGCCACCAGCAGAGGAGGACAGCAGAACACTGAAGCTTTCTTT. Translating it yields CATSRGGQQNTEAFF.

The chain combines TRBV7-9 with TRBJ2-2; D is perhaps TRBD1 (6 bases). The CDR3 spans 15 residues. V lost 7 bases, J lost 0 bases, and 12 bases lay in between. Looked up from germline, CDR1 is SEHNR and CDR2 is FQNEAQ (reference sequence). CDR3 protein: CASILAGANTGELFF. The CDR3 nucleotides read TGTGCCAGCATATTAGCAGGGGCGAACACCGGGGAGCTGTTTTTT.

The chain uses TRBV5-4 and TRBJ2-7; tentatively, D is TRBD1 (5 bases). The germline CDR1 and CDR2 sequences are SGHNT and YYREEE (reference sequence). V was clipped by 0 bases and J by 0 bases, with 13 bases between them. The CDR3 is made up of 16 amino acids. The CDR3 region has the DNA TGTGCCAGCAGCTTGGAAGCAGGGTTTAGCTCCTACGAGCAGTACTTC. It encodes CASSLEAGFSSYEQYF.

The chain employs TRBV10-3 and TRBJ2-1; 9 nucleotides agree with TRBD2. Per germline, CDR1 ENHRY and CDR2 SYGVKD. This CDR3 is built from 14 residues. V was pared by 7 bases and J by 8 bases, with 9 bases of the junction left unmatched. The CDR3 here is CAITSGLASHEQFF. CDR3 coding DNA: TGTGCCATCACATCGGGACTAGCCTCCCATGAGCAGTTCTTC.

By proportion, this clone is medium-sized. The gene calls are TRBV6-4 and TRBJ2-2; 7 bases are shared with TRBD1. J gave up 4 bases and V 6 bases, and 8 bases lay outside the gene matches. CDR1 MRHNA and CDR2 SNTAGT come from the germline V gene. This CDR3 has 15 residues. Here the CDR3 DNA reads TGTGCCAGCAGCCCTAGATCAGGGGGCACCGGGGAGCTGTTTTTT. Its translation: CASSPRSGGTGELFF.

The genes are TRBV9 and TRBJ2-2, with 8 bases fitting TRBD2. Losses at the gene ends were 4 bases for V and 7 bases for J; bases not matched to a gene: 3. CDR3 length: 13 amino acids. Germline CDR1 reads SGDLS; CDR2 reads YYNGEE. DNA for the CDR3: TGTGCCAGCAGCCCGGGGGGGGACGGGGAGCTGTTTTTT. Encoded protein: CASSPGGDGELFF.

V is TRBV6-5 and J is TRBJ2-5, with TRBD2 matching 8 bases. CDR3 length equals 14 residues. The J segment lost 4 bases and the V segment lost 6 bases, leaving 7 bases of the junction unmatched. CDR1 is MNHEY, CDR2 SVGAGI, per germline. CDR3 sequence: CASRAGTSLETQYF. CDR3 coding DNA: TGTGCCAGCAGAGCCGGGACTAGTCTAGAGACCCAGTACTTC.

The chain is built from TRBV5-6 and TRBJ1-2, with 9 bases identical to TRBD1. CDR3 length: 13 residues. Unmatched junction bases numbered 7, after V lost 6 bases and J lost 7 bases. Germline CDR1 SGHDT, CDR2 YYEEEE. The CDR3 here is CASTTGGRSGYTF. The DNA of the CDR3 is TGTGCCAGCACGACAGGGGGTAGGTCTGGCTACACCTTC.

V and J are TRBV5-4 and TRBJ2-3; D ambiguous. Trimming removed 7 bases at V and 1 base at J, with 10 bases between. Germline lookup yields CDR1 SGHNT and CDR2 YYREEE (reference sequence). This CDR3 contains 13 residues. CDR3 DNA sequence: TGTGCCAGCGGCCTAGTGGGCACAGATACGCAGTATTTT. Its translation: CASGLVGTDTQYF. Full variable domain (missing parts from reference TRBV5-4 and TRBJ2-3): ETGVTQSPTHLIKTRGQQVTLRCSSQSGHNTVSWYQQALGQGPQFIFQYYREEENGRGNFPPRFSGLQFPNYSSELNVNALELDDSALYLCASGLVGTDTQYFGPGTRLTVL.

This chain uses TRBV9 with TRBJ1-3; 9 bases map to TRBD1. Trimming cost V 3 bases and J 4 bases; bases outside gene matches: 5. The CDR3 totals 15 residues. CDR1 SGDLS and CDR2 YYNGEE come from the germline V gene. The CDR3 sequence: CASSEGTGYGNTIYF. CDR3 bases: TGTGCCAGCAGCGAGGGGACAGGGTACGGAAACACCATATATTTT.

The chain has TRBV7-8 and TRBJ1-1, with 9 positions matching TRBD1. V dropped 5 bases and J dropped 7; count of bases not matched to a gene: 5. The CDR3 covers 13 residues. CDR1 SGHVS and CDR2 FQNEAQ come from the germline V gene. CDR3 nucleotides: TGTGCCAGCAGCCTCAGACAGGGGGTTGAAGCTTTCTTT. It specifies CASSLRQGVEAFF.

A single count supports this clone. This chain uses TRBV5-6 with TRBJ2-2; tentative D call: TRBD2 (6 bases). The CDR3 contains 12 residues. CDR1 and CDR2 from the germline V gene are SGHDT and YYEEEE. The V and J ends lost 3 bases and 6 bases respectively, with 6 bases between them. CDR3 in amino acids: CASSSGAGELFF. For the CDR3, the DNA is TGTGCCAGCAGCTCGGGGGCCGGGGAGCTGTTTTTT.

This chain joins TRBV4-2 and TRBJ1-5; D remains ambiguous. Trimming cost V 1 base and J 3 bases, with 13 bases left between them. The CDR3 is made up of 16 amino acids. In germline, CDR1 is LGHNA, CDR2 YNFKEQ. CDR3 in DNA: TGTGCCAGCAGCCAAGGAGGCGGGGAAATCAATCAGCCCCAGCATTTT. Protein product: CASSQGGGEINQPQHF.

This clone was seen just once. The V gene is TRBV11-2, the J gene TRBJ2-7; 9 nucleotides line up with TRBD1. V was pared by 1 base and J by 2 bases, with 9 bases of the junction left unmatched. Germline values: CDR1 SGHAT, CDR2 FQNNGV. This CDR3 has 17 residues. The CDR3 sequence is CASSLATGGYAAYEQYF. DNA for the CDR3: TGTGCCAGCAGCTTAGCGACAGGGGGATATGCTGCCTACGAGCAGTACTTC.

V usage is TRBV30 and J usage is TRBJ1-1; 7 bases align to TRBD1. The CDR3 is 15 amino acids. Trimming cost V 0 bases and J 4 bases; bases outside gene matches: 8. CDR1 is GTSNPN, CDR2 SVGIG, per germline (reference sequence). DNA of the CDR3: TGTGCCTGGAGTGTACGGGGGACAGTCCCCACTGAAGCTTTCTTT. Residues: CAWSVRGTVPTEAFF.

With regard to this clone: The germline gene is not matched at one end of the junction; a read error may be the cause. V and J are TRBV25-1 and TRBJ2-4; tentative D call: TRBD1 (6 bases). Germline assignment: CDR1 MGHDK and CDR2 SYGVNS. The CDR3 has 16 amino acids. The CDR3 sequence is CASSEDSYLAKNSQYF. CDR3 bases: TGTGCCAGCAGTGAGGACAGTTATCTAGCCAAAAACAGTCAGTACTTC.

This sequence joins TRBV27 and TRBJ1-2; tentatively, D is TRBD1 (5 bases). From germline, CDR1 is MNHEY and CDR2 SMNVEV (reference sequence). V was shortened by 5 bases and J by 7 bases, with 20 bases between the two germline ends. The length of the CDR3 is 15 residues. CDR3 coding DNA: TGTGCCAGCAGTCCATCGACAGCCCCCCGTGGTGGCTACACCTTC. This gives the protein CASSPSTAPRGGYTF.

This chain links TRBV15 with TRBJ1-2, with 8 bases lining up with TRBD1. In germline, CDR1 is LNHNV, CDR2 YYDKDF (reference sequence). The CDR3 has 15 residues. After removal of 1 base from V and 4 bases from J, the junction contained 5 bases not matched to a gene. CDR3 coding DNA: TGTGCCACCAGCAGAGCAGACAGGGGCGTCTATGGCTACACCTTC. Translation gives CATSRADRGVYGYTF.

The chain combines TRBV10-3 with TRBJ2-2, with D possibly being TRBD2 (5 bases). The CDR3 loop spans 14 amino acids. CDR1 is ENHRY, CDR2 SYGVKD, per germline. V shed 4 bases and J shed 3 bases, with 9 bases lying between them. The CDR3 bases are TGTGCCATCAGTGGGACGGGGTACACCGGGGAGCTGTTTTTT. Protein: CAISGTGYTGELFF.

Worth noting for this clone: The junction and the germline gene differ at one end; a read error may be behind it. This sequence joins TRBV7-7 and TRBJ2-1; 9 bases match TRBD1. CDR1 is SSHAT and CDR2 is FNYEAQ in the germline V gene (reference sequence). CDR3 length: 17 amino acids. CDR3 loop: CASSPLRGTGSYNEQFF. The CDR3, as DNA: TGTGCTAGCAGTCCTTTGCGTGGGACAGGGTCCTACAATGAGCAGTTCTTC.

Here the CDR3 DNA reads TGTGCCAGCAGCAGCCAATACGAGCAGTACTTC. Translating it yields CASSSQYEQYF. This chain joins TRBV11-1 and TRBJ2-7; D gene ambiguous. CDR3 size: 11 residues. Trimming stripped 5 bases from V and 4 bases from J, with 6 bases between. Germline CDR1 SGHAT, CDR2 FQDESV (reference sequence).

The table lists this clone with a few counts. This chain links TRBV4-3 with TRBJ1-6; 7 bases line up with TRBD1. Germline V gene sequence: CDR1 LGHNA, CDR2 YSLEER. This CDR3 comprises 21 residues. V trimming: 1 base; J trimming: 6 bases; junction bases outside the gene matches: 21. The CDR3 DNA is TGCGCCAGCAGCCAAGCCCCGCCAGGGGGACCCGGTCGTGGGGGTAATTCACCCCTCCACTTT. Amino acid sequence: CASSQAPPGGPGRGGNSPLHF.

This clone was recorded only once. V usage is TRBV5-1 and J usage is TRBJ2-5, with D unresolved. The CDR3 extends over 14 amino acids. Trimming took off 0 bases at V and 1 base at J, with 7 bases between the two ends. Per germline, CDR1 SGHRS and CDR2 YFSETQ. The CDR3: CASSLVQVQETQYF. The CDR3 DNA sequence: TGCGCCAGCAGCTTGGTCCAGGTCCAAGAGACCCAGTACTTC.

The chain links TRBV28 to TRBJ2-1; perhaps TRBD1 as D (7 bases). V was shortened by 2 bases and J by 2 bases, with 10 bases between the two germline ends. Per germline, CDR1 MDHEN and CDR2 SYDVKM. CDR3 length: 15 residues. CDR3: CASSLGGGTYNEQFF. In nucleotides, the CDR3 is TGTGCCAGCAGTTTAGGAGGGGGCACCTACAATGAGCAGTTCTTC.

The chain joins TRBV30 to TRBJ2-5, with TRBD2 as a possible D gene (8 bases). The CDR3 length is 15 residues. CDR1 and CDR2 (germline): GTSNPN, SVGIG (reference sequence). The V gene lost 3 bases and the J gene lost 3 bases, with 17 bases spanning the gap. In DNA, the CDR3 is TGTGCCTGGAGCCGGGGGGGACAGAGAAAAGAGACCCAGTACTTC. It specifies CAWSRGGQRKETQYF. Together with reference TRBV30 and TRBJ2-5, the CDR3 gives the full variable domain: SQTIHQWPATLVQPVGSPLSLECTVEGTSNPNLYWYRQAAGRGLQLLFYSVGIGQISSEVPQNLSASRPQDRQFILSSKKLLLSDSGFYLCAWSRGGQRKETQYFGPGTRLLVL.

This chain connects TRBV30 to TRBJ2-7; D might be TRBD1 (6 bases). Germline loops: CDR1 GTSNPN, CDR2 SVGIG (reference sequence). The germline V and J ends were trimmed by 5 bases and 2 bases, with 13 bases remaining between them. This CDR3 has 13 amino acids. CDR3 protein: CAWGQSLTYEQYF. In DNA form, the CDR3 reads TGTGCCTGGGGACAGAGCCTCACCTACGAGCAGTACTTC.

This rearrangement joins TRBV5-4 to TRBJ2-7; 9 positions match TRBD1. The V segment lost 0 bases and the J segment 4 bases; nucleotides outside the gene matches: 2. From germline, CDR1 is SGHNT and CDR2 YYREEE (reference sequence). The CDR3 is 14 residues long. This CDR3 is CASSLDRGRYEQYF. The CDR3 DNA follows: TGTGCCAGCAGCTTGGACAGGGGGCGGTACGAGCAGTACTTC.